A single sample gave rise to the 28 T cell receptor beta chains below, sequenced in a study of control samples from healthy donors and cancer patients. Clones were sequenced by immunoSEQ multiplex PCR, and TCRdb holds only the in-frame ones, with some missing. This table has roughly 150,000 clones, about nine tenths appearing once. Sequencing used blood. The origin of the receptors is a man aged 25 to 45 in good health.

The chain is built from TRBV3-1 (or the pseudogene TRBV3-2) and TRBJ2-1; TRBD2 matches 11 bases. From germline, CDR1 is LGHDT and CDR2 YNNKEL (reference sequence). The V segment lost 4 bases and the J segment 5 bases; nucleotides outside the gene matches: 7. The CDR3 sequence is 16 residues long. The CDR3 loop reads CASSRPGLAAHNEQFF. CDR3 nucleotides: TGTGCCAGCAGCCGACCGGGACTAGCGGCTCACAATGAGCAGTTCTTC.

The rearrangement joins TRBV6-2 or TRBV6-3 to TRBJ1-5; D is ambiguous. Looked up from germline, CDR1 is MNHEY and CDR2 is SVGEGT. The length of the CDR3 is 14 residues. Trimming shortened V by 1 base and J by 4 bases, and 8 bases separated the two germline ends. The DNA of the CDR3 is TGTGCCAGCAGTTACTATATGGGGAATCAGCCCCAGCATTTT. Translation gives CASSYYMGNQPQHF.

The chain has TRBV7-2 and TRBJ1-6; weak D call: TRBD1 (5 bases). The CDR3 is 17 residues long. Trimming cost V 5 bases and J 13 bases, with 27 bases left between them. Germline V gene lookup returns CDR1 SGHTA and CDR2 FQGNSA. As DNA, the CDR3 is TGTGCCAGCAGCGCCCGCTCCCTCCCGGGACCGGGATCGCCCCTCCACTTT. Its translation is CASSARSLPGPGSPLHF.

The gene calls are TRBV5-4 and TRBJ2-3, with D possibly matching TRBD1 (6 bases). CDR1 and CDR2 from the germline V gene are SGHNT and YYREEE (reference sequence). Trimming took off 1 base at V and 2 bases at J, with 8 bases between the two ends. This CDR3 region has 14 residues. The CDR3, as DNA: TGTGCCAGCAGCTTGAAGGGACACACAGATACGCAGTATTTT. Its translation: CASSLKGHTDTQYF.

In this sample, this clone turned up once. The rearrangement uses TRBV20-1 and TRBJ2-7, with TRBD2 matching over 11 bases. Germline-derived CDR1 and CDR2 are DFQATT and SNEGSKA (reference sequence). The CDR3 spans 15 residues. J gave up 4 bases and V 3 bases, and 8 bases lay outside the gene matches. This chain's CDR3 is CSASLGTSGFYEQYF. The CDR3, as DNA: TGCAGTGCTAGTTTGGGGACTAGCGGCTTTTACGAGCAGTACTTC.

The chain employs TRBV7-3 and TRBJ2-7; perhaps D is TRBD1 or TRBD2 (5 bases each). The CDR3 loop spans 16 amino acids. Germline lookup yields CDR1 SGHTA and CDR2 FQGTGA. Trimming left V 4 bases short and J 2 bases short, with 18 bases between. This CDR3 is CASSSGSRGEAYEQYF. Here the CDR3 DNA reads TGTGCCAGCAGCTCAGGCTCAAGAGGGGAAGCCTACGAGCAGTACTTC. Full variable domain (outside the CDR3, taken from reference TRBV7-3 and TRBJ2-7): GAGVSQTPSNKVTEKGKYVELRCDPISGHTALYWYRQSLGQGPEFLIYFQGTGAADDSGLPNDRFFAVRPEGSVSTLKIQRTERGDSAVYLCASSSGSRGEAYEQYFGPGTRLTVT.

The V gene is TRBV19, the J gene TRBJ1-1; D is ambiguous. Germline values: CDR1 LNHDA, CDR2 SQIVND (reference sequence). The CDR3 is 13 amino acids. The V end was cut by 3 bases, the J end by 3 bases, with 8 bases between. In DNA, the CDR3 is TGTGCCAGTAGTATCGGTGACTACACTGAAGCTTTCTTT. This sequence encodes CASSIGDYTEAFF.

As concerns this clone: The junction shows a germline mismatch at one end, possibly a read error. The V and J genes are TRBV13 and TRBJ2-3; D is possibly TRBD2 (5 bases). The CDR3 contains 12 residues. The germline V gene has CDR1 PRHDT and CDR2 FYEKMQ (reference sequence). CDR3 region: CASSLGLYTQYF. The CDR3 coding sequence is TGTGCCAGCAGCCTAGGACTGTATACGCAGTATTTT.

V and J are TRBV3-1 (or the pseudogene TRBV3-2) and TRBJ2-1, with D possibly matching TRBD1 (5 bases). The germline V gene encodes CDR1 LGHDT and CDR2 YNNKEL (reference sequence). The germline V and J ends were trimmed by 0 bases and 8 bases, with 11 bases remaining between them. The CDR3 spans 14 residues. The CDR3 loop is CASSQEAGSHEQFF. Here the CDR3 DNA reads TGTGCCAGCAGCCAAGAGGCAGGGTCCCATGAGCAGTTCTTC.

This CDR3 reads CASSKRRDAEWSTEAFF. For the CDR3, the DNA is TGTGCCAGCAGCAAAAGGCGGGACGCCGAATGGAGCACTGAAGCTTTCTTT. The rearrangement links TRBV9 to TRBJ1-1, with a possible D match to TRBD1 (5 bases). With 4 bases removed from V and 4 bases from J, the gap between germline ends came to 23 bases. Germline V gene data show CDR1 as SGDLS and CDR2 as YYNGEE. This CDR3 comprises 17 residues.

The rearrangement joins TRBV5-1 to TRBJ2-5, with D perhaps matching TRBD1 or TRBD2 (6 bases each). Per germline, CDR1 SGHRS and CDR2 YFSETQ. The ends were cut back, 4 bases at V and 4 bases at J, with 14 bases in the middle. The CDR3 covers 14 residues. The CDR3 reads CASSPSKGGETQYF. CDR3 nucleotides: TGCGCCAGCAGCCCCTCCAAGGGGGGAGAGACCCAGTACTTC.

The rearrangement uses TRBV12-3 or TRBV12-4 and TRBJ2-3; D not resolved. The CDR3 runs 12 residues. Deletions cut 3 bases from V and 3 bases from J, with 4 bases between. The DNA for the CDR3 is TGTGCCAGCAGTTTTGGTACAGATACGCAGTATTTT. It translates to CASSFGTDTQYF.

The chain is built from TRBV6-2 or TRBV6-3 and TRBJ2-4; D not certain. This CDR3 spans 13 amino acids. In germline, CDR1 is MNHEY, CDR2 SVGEGT. The V end was cut by 5 bases, the J end by 8 bases, with 13 bases between. The CDR3 is CASSVVQRDIQYF. The CDR3 DNA reads as TGTGCCAGCAGTGTCGTACAAAGGGACATTCAGTACTTC.

The CDR3, as DNA: TGTGCCAGCAGCCCAAGGACTAGCGATAAGGGGACAGATACGCAGTATTTT. Translating gives CASSPRTSDKGTDTQYF. The chain has TRBV11-3 and TRBJ2-3; 9 positions match TRBD2. Germline V CDR1 and CDR2: SGHNT, YENEEA. The CDR3 is made up of 17 amino acids. The J segment lost 3 bases and the V segment lost 5 bases, leaving 12 bases of the junction unmatched.

The chain joins TRBV7-3 to TRBJ2-5, with D uncertain. V was clipped by 5 bases and J by 13 bases, with 17 bases between them. From germline, CDR1 is SGHTA and CDR2 FQGTGA. There are 12 residues in the CDR3. CDR3 amino acids: CASSHDMDRWYF. In nucleotides, the CDR3 is TGTGCCAGCAGCCACGATATGGACCGGTGGTACTTC. The complete variable domain, with remaining parts taken from reference TRBV7-3 and TRBJ2-5, reads GAGVSQTPSNKVTEKGKYVELRCDPISGHTALYWYRQSLGQGPEFLIYFQGTGAADDSGLPNDRFFAVRPEGSVSTLKIQRTERGDSAVYLCASSHDMDRWYFGPGTRLLVL.

CDR3 nucleotide sequence: TGTGCCAGCAGCTTTACTCCCGCGGGTTATGCAACTAATGAAAAACTGTTTTTT. Protein product: CASSFTPAGYATNEKLFF. The chain uses TRBV5-6 and TRBJ1-4; D not certain. CDR3 length equals 18 residues. Trimming took off 2 bases at V and 0 bases at J, with 17 bases between the two ends. Germline V lookup: CDR1 SGHDT, CDR2 YYEEEE. Filled out from reference TRBV5-6 and TRBJ1-4, the complete variable domain reads DAGVTQSPTHLIKTRGQQVTLRCSPKSGHDTVSWYQQALGQGPQFIFQYYEEEERQRGNFPDRFSGHQFPNYSSELNVNALLLGDSALYLCASSFTPAGYATNEKLFFGSGTQLSVL.

V and J are TRBV7-2 and TRBJ1-6; D unresolved. This CDR3 has 15 amino acids. Germline V gene sequence: CDR1 SGHTA, CDR2 FQGNSA. The germline V and J ends were trimmed by 1 base and 7 bases, with 11 bases remaining between them. The CDR3 region has the DNA TGTGCCAGCAGCTTAGTTTTGGACGAGAATTCACCCCTCCACTTT. It translates to CASSLVLDENSPLHF.

The count of this clone is one. The chain has TRBV15 and TRBJ2-4; the D is unclear. The CDR3 has 16 amino acids. V lost 0 bases and J lost 0, with 9 bases in between. Looked up from germline, CDR1 is LNHNV and CDR2 is YYDKDF (reference sequence). The CDR3 nucleotides read TGTGCCACCAGCAGAGACTCGCATTTAGCCAAAAACATTCAGTACTTC. This sequence encodes CATSRDSHLAKNIQYF. Drawing the rest from reference TRBV15 and TRBJ2-4, the complete variable domain is DAMVIQNPRYQVTQFGKPVTLSCSQTLNHNVMYWYQQKSSQAPKLLFHYYDKDFNNEADTPDNFQSRRPNTSFCFLDIRSPGLGDTAMYLCATSRDSHLAKNIQYFGAGTRLSVL.

V and J are TRBV7-9 and TRBJ2-7, with D perhaps matching TRBD1 or TRBD2 (6 bases each). Germline-derived CDR1 and CDR2 are SEHNR and FQNEAQ (reference sequence). The CDR3 spans 16 residues. Trimming shortened V by 3 bases and J by 6 bases, and 21 bases separated the two germline ends. The CDR3 protein is CASSFPLEGGPGEQYF. The CDR3 nucleotides read TGTGCCAGCAGCTTTCCACTGGAGGGGGGCCCTGGCGAGCAGTACTTC. Looking up the rest from reference TRBV7-9 and TRBJ2-7 gives the full variable domain: DTGVSQNPRHKITKRGQNVTFRCDPISEHNRLYWYRQTLGQGPEFLTYFQNEAQLEKSRLLSDRFSAERPKGSFSTLEIQRTEQGDSAMYLCASSFPLEGGPGEQYFGPGTRLTVT.

This chain joins TRBV5-6 and TRBJ2-7, with 10 bases lining up with TRBD1. The J segment lost 8 bases and the V segment lost 9 bases, leaving 11 bases of the junction unmatched. The germline V gene has CDR1 SGHDT and CDR2 YYEEEE. There are 13 residues in the CDR3. The CDR3 reads CANQDRGQFQQYF. The CDR3 coding sequence is TGTGCCAACCAAGACAGGGGGCAATTCCAGCAGTACTTC.

The rearrangement uses TRBV6-4 and TRBJ1-5, with TRBD1 matching over 7 bases. Germline CDR1 reads MRHNA; CDR2 reads SNTAGT. V lost 3 bases to trimming and J lost 6 bases; unmatched junction nucleotides: 5. The CDR3 consists of 14 residues. The CDR3 region is CASSEQGGVQPQHF. CDR3 bases: TGTGCCAGCAGTGAGCAGGGGGGTGTTCAGCCCCAGCATTTT.

In its sample, this clone was seen a few times. This chain connects TRBV6-4 to TRBJ2-3; 12 nucleotides line up with TRBD1. There are 15 residues in the CDR3. The germline V gene has CDR1 MRHNA and CDR2 SNTAGT. V lost 4 bases, J lost 4 bases, and 3 bases stayed unmatched. In nucleotides, the CDR3 is TGTGCCAGCAGTGCCGGGACAGGGGGCGCAGATACGCAGTATTTT. Its translation is CASSAGTGGADTQYF.

V and J are TRBV27 and TRBJ1-2, with unresolved D. Trimming removed 6 bases at V and 8 bases at J, with 10 bases between. Germline CDR1 is MNHEY and CDR2 is SMNVEV (reference sequence). This CDR3 contains 11 residues. The CDR3 DNA reads TGTGCCAGCAGGTCGTCGGGAGGCTACACCTTC. Protein: CASRSSGGYTF.

This clone showed up just once. The rearrangement joins TRBV21-1 to TRBJ2-3; no check of the table's D call, TRBD1, against the DNA was made. TRBV21-1 is tagged as a pseudogene. The CDR3 consists of 17 residues. The CDR3 DNA sequence: TGTGCCAGCAGCGATATTGGACAGGAAGTTAGTGCAGATACGCAGTATTTT. It yields the protein CASSDIGQEVSADTQYF.

CDR3 sequence: CASSQLGTGNTGELFF. CDR3 sequence (DNA): TGTGCCAGCAGCCAACTAGGGACAGGGAACACCGGGGAGCTGTTTTTT. The rearrangement uses TRBV4-2 and TRBJ2-2; 8 nucleotides match TRBD1. Germline values: CDR1 LGHNA, CDR2 YNFKEQ. The CDR3 is made up of 16 amino acids. J gave up 1 base and V 2 bases, and 3 bases lay outside the gene matches.

V usage is TRBV19 and J usage is TRBJ1-5, with TRBD1 identical over 9 bases. The germline CDR1 and CDR2 sequences are LNHDA and SQIVND (reference sequence). This CDR3 spans 15 amino acids. V shed 7 bases and J 5 bases; nucleotides not matched to a gene: 9. The CDR3 DNA reads TGTGCCAGTAATCAGGACAGGGGAGGGTATCAGCCCCAGCATTTT. It codes for CASNQDRGGYQPQHF. The full variable domain, rest sourced from reference TRBV19 and TRBJ1-5, is DGGITQSPKYLFRKEGQNVTLSCEQNLNHDAMYWYRQDPGQGLRLIYYSQIVNDFQKGDIAEGYSVSREKKESFPLTVTSAQKNPTAFYLCASNQDRGGYQPQHFGDGTRLSIL.

This clone was seen a single time. This chain joins TRBV18 and TRBJ2-7, with TRBD2 identical over 11 bases. The CDR3 loop spans 15 amino acids. Germline loops: CDR1 KGHSH, CDR2 LQKENI. J was trimmed by 3 bases and V by 5 bases; bases with no gene match: 6. The CDR3 here is CASSVLAGEHYEQYF. In DNA, the CDR3 is TGTGCCAGCTCAGTACTAGCGGGGGAGCACTACGAGCAGTACTTC.

This clone showed up just a few times. This sample includes further DNA sequences coding for the same CDR3. This chain links TRBV19 with TRBJ1-2; D remains ambiguous. This CDR3 is 13 amino acids long. Germline CDR1 is LNHDA and CDR2 is SQIVND (reference sequence). The germline V and J ends were trimmed by 3 bases and 2 bases, with 7 bases remaining between them. DNA for the CDR3: TGTGCCAGTAGTATCGTGGGGAACTATGGCTACACCTTC. Translated, it gives CASSIVGNYGYTF.